This TCR beta chain was profiled in a study of graft-versus-host responses after intestinal transplantation. For the study at large: Multivisceral, liver-intestinal, or isolated intestinal transplants were received by the recipients. All of the recipients had induction that used anti-thymocyte globulin, then tacrolimus and steroids for around three years. Overall study findings and caveats: Recipient bone marrow held GvH clones, some seen earlier in ileum or blood.

Concerning this clone itself: Its target is not known.

The CDR3 runs 15 residues. The germline V gene has CDR1 MNHEY and CDR2 SMNVEV (reference sequence). Unmatched junction bases numbered 7, after V lost 6 bases and J lost 3 bases. Here immunoSEQ multiplex PCR was the method, and the copy in TCRdb shows in-frame clones only, minus some. Of over 65,000 clones listed, 92% are singletons. The sample consisted of PBMCs, taken 98 days after intestinal transplantation. The receptor was derived from a human patient who received an intestinal transplant, so some T cells may come from the graft donor. This chain joins TRBV27 and TRBJ1-1, with 10 nucleotides matching TRBD1. The CDR3 sequence is CASRRTGGEDTEAFF. CDR3 bases: TGTGCCAGCAGACGGACAGGGGGGGAGGACACTGAAGCTTTCTTT.